A selection of T cell receptor beta chains follows, all from one sample in a study of multiple sclerosis patients with progressive multifocal leukoencephalopathy. Using immunoSEQ multiplex PCR, the repertoire was profiled, and TCRdb retains in-frame clones only, with some absent. The sample lists 31,000 or so clones, 87% occurring once. The source was PBMCs, collected from a patient treated with natalizumab. These receptors came from a woman aged 40 to 49 with progressive multifocal leukoencephalopathy. CDR3s include the opening cysteine and the closing phenylalanine or tryptophan. D genes are given only for firm matches. Size is omitted from some rows. Given values are once, few, many or a class for expanded clones.

.	TRBV6-1	TRBJ2-3	.	TGTGCCAGCACTGGACAGAGGACTAGCACAGATACGCAGTATTTT	CASTGQRTSTDTQYF
.	TRBV5-4	TRBJ2-3	TRBD1	TGTGCCAGCAGTCGTCAGGGGGCACTAGCAGATACGCAGTATTTT	CASSRQGALADTQYF
once	TRBV29-1	TRBJ2-5	.	TGCAGCGTTGAAGATCTAGACTTCGGGACCCAGTACTTC	CSVEDLDFGTQYF
.	TRBV6-6	TRBJ1-1	.	TGTGCCAGCAGTTACTCGGACACTGAAGCTTTCTTT	CASSYSDTEAFF
.	TRBV6-6	TRBJ1-6	.	TGTGCCAGCATTGGGGGCTCCTATAATTCACCCCTCCACTTT	CASIGGSYNSPLHF
once	TRBV19	TRBJ1-6	TRBD1	TGTGCCAGTAGTCTCAGACAGGGAAATTCACCCCTCCACTTT	CASSLRQGNSPLHF
.	TRBV25-1	TRBJ2-2	.	TGTGCCAGCAGTGTAGAAAGGGACACCGGGGAGCTGTTTTTT	CASSVERDTGELFF
once	TRBV21-1	TRBJ1-1	.	TGTGCCAGCAGCGGTAACCAGAGAAGGAACACTGAAGCTTTCTTT	CASSGNQRRNTEAFF
.	TRBV20-1	TRBJ1-4	.	TGCAGCGGGACACCAAATGAAAAACTGTTTTTT	CSGTPNEKLFF
once	TRBV5-1	TRBJ1-5	.	TGCGCCAGCAGGTCAAGGGGACAATTTTATCAGCCCCAGCATTTT	CASRSRGQFYQPQHF
.	TRBV19	TRBJ1-2	TRBD1	TGTGCCAGTAGTATCGGTCTGACAGGGGACGGTGGCTACACCTTC	CASSIGLTGDGGYTF
once	TRBV6-5	TRBJ1-2	.	TGTGCCAGCGGAGGGAGCTATGGCTACACCTTC	CASGGSYGYTF
.	TRBV6-6	TRBJ2-7	.	TGTGCCAGCAGTGACACTTCCTACGAGCAGTACTTC	CASSDTSYEQYF
.	TRBV5-1	TRBJ1-2	.	TGCGCCAGCAGCTTGTATCAGGGAATAGTGGACACCTTC	CASSLYQGIVDTF
.	TRBV7-2	TRBJ1-5	.	TGTGCCAGCAGCTTAGGGTCCAGTCAGCCCCAGCATTTT	CASSLGSSQPQHF
.	TRBV28	TRBJ2-1	.	TGTGCCAGCCGGTCGAGGGATGAGCAGTTCTTC	CASRSRDEQFF
.	TRBV27	TRBJ1-2	TRBD1	TGTGCCAGCAGTTTCGGACAGGGCAACTATGGCTACACCTTC	CASSFGQGNYGYTF
.	TRBV7-8	TRBJ2-2	.	TGTGCCAGCAGCTTAGGTGTCGCCGGGGAGCTGTTTTTT	CASSLGVAGELFF
.	TRBV7-8	TRBJ1-1	.	TGTGCCAGCAGCTCAGGGGTAACTGAAGCTTTCTTT	CASSSGVTEAFF
once	TRBV18	TRBJ1-1	TRBD1	TGTGCCAGCTCACTACGACAGGGAACGAACACTGAAGCTTTCTTT	CASSLRQGTNTEAFF
.	TRBV6-5	TRBJ1-6	.	TGTGCCGGGTCCCAGGGGATAAATTCACCCCTCCACTTT	CAGSQGINSPLHF
few	TRBV25-1	TRBJ2-7	.	TGTGCCAGCAGTGAGGGCAACGAGCAGTACTTC	CASSEGNEQYF
once	TRBV11-3	TRBJ2-3	TRBD2	TGTGCCAGCAGCCCGGGACTAGCGGGAGCCAGAGATACGCAGTATTTT	CASSPGLAGARDTQYF